This T cell receptor beta chain was recovered during a study of shared clonotypes between healthy human individuals (dated by TCRdb to 2020 to 2022). Context from the whole study: Three men and a couple of women, aged 18 to 49 years, made up the cohort. For each donor, CD4 naive and CD4 memory were each given three plates, CD8 naive was given two plates, and CD8 memory was given one plate. Blood TCR repertoires of about five healthy adults were deeply sequenced to estimate repertoire size and the extent of clonotype sharing between individuals. To increase sequencing depth and limit assay-specific biases, different laboratories used diverse techniques to prepare libraries and sequence TCR repertoires. Per donor, leukapheresis produced somewhere between about 0.94 and 9 billion PBMCs. What the work shows at the level of the full study, not this receptor alone: Even with the large sequencing depth, rarefaction of the sorted-subset datasets indicated that sequencing was incomplete. The small number of donors limited the genetic and exposure-history diversity represented. Pairwise subsampling indicated that sequencing depth was expected to affect the degree of clonotype sharing among donors. Naive subsets generally had larger estimated clonotype richness than memory subsets did. About 4.5% of naive CD4, around 4% of naive CD8, roughly 2.4% of memory CD4, and over 0.35% of memory CD8 clonotypes were shared across several donors. Clonotypes shared by all four sorted-subset donors showed higher generation probabilities than non-shared clonotypes. Sampling was restricted to blood, and TCR repertoires in tissue are likely to differ from TCR repertoires in blood.

The donors were healthy, HIV-negative adults who had no recently reported acute infections or vaccinations. Only Caucasian adults living in Nashville, Tennessee, USA were represented among the donors. Magnetic negative selection was used to enrich CD4+ T cells, after which naive cells were positively selected on CD45RA and the negative fraction became the memory subset. Blood was collected by leukapheresis, and PBMCs were isolated by Ficoll-Histopaque density gradient centrifugation and then cryopreserved in liquid nitrogen vapor phase. Purity and quantity of every magnetically sorted T cell population were checked by analytical flow cytometry. Each sorted fraction had its genomic DNA isolated and then quantified by UV absorbance on a Nanodrop 2000c. There are 14 amino acids in the CDR3, from cysteine to phenylalanine inclusive. The only DNA kept is the CDR3, 42 bases in frame from the first base. V and J lose 3 bases and 7 bases, and a span of 13 bases separates them. For CDR1 and CDR2, the germline V gene lists MGHRA and YSYEKL.

Using the deep immunoSEQ assay, multiplex PCR amplified TCR CDR3 regions from genomic DNA. For each cell subset, the extracted genomic DNA was distributed evenly across all wells of several immunoSEQ 96-well plates, and each plate served as one replicate. For sorted subsets, roughly 200 ng of genomic DNA, equivalent to roughly 33,000 T cell genomes, went into each replicate PCR. Purified libraries were measured with a Qubit 3.0 fluorometer, size-checked on a Bioanalyzer 2100, and measured again with the KAPA Library Quantification kit. Each immunoSEQ 96-well plate was sequenced on its own single-read 150-cycle Illumina NextSeq 550 flow cell. Under the source paper's analysis protocol: The immunoSEQ output contained only junctional sequences without quality scores, so filtering could not match that applied to full-length reads. Sequences were annotated with PyIR, a Python wrapper for IgBLAST v1.9, using IMGT germline references to assign V/J genes and CDR3. Reads were filtered out if the reads had weak V/J assignments (E-value above 1e-6), no CDR3, stop codons, out-of-frame junctions, or ambiguous translated residues. V3J clonotypes were defined by identical inferred V gene, J gene, and CDR3 amino acid sequence. The percentage overlap between two repertoires was calculated by dividing the number of shared unique clonotypes by the size of the smaller repertoire. RTK rarefaction, the Chao1 estimator, and Recon v2.1 estimates of unobserved clonotypes were used to assess repertoire richness. Generation probabilities were computed with OLGA for all TCRbeta clonotypes obtained by the gDNA method from several donors. TCRdb took over this immuneACCESS table, retaining in-frame rearrangements with V and J assigned. Such tables are incomplete; in checked studies, under half of the missing clones stem from an unresolved V gene, and the remainder is unexplained. D and trimming were read from the DNA, whereas the V and J calls and clone size are those reported in that table. Counted in this sample were 2.3 million or so clones; approximately 93% of them appeared once. The ten largest make up 0.35% to 0.45% of the sample.

About this clone itself: This receptor's antigen is unknown. Base qualities are not provided; no much larger clone lies one nucleotide away.

Rearrangement joined TRBV4-1 to TRBJ1-5, with a tentative D gene TRBD1 over 5 matching bases. This TCR was sampled from a young man in good health. Some clones in this sample may be carry-over from other donors' samples. Sequencing was carried out using naive CD4+ T cells from PBMCs. The cell subset or site label for this specimen denotes: CD45RA+ positively selected. The DNA is as follows: TGCGCCAGCAGCCAGGCTACTACAGGCCAGCCCCAGCATTTT. It translates as CASSQATTGQPQHF.